The 4 T cell receptor beta chains below all came from one sample that was sequenced in a study of cytomegalovirus exposure and HLA in healthy donors. Vbeta (60) and Jbeta (13) primers were used in the PCR. Using immunoSEQ multiplex PCR, the repertoire was profiled, and TCRdb retains in-frame clones only, with some absent. There are over 75,000 clones in the sample; about a tenth occur only once, and around 5% lies in the top ten. The sample consisted of PBMCs. The receptors here all came from a man aged 50-59 years in good health and CMV-seropositive.

This clone has only a few counts. The CDR3 coding sequence is TGTGCCAGCAGCTCTGGGACTAGCGAAAGCACAGATACGCAGTATTTT. Its translation: CASSSGTSESTDTQYF. V and J are TRBV7-3 and TRBJ2-3; 10 bases align to TRBD2. V dropped 4 bases and J dropped 0; count of bases not matched to a gene: 4. CDR1 is SGHTA and CDR2 is FQGTGA in the germline V gene. The CDR3 runs to 16 residues.

This clone was counted only a few times. V is TRBV6-6 and J is TRBJ1-4; no reliable D call. Trimming pared 6 bases from V and 6 bases from J, leaving 14 bases between. Germline V lookup: CDR1 MNHNY, CDR2 SVGAGI (reference sequence). The CDR3 spans 14 residues. The chain's CDR3 is CASRRTGLDEKLFF. CDR3 nucleotides: TGTGCCAGCAGAAGGACTGGGCTAGATGAAAAACTGTTTTTT.

J is TRBJ1-5 and V is TRBV30, with 7 bases fitting TRBD1. From germline, CDR1 is GTSNPN and CDR2 SVGIG (reference sequence). V shed 7 bases, J shed 2 bases, and the junction held 14 bases outside the gene matches. The CDR3 is 16 residues long. The CDR3 loop is CAYTLKETGGNQPQHF. In nucleotides, the CDR3 is TGTGCCTACACTCTAAAAGAAACAGGGGGCAATCAGCCCCAGCATTTT.

The gene calls are TRBV11-3 and TRBJ2-2; TRBD1 matches at 10 bases. Germline assignment: CDR1 SGHNT and CDR2 YENEEA. J lost 3 bases, V lost 1 base, and 2 bases had no gene match. The CDR3 sequence is 16 residues long. CDR3 DNA: TGTGCCAGCAGCTTAGTAGGGACAGGGGACACCGGGGAGCTGTTTTTT. Translating gives CASSLVGTGDTGELFF.